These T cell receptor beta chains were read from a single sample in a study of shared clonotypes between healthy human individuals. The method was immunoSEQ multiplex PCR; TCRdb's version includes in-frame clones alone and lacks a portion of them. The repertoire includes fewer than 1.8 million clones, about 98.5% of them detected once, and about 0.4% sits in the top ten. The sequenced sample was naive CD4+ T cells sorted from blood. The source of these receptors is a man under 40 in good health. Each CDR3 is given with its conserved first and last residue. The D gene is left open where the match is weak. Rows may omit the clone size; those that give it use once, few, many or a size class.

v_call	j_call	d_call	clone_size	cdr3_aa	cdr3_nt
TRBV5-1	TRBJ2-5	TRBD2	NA	CASSLGAGEETQYF	TGCGCCAGCAGCTTGGGGGCGGGAGAAGAGACCCAGTACTTC
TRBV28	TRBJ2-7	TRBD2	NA	CASQPFGPQRGYEQYF	TGTGCCAGCCAGCCCTTCGGTCCACAGCGGGGCTACGAGCAGTACTTC
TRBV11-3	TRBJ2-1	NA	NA	CASSLGLTHNEQFF	TGTGCCAGCAGCTTAGGCCTGACCCACAATGAGCAGTTCTTC
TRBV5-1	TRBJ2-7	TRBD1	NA	CASSYGQGNYEQYF	TGCGCCAGCAGCTATGGACAGGGTAACTACGAGCAGTACTTC
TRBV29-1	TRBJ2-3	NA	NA	CSVEGGAPGDTQYF	TGCAGCGTTGAAGGGGGGGCGCCAGGGGATACGCAGTATTTT
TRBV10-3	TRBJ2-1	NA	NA	CAIRRDTRDSNEQFF	TGTGCCATCAGAAGGGACACCCGGGACTCCAATGAGCAGTTCTTC
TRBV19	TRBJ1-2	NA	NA	CASTNSKNYGYTF	TGTGCCAGTACGAACAGTAAGAATTATGGCTACACCTTC
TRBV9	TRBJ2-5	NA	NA	CASSVGTLETQYF	TGTGCCAGCAGCGTCGGGACTTTAGAGACCCAGTACTTC
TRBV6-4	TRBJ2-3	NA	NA	CASSDAAGPSTDTQYF	TGTGCCAGCAGTGACGCGGCCGGACCTAGCACAGATACGCAGTATTTT
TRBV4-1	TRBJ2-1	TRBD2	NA	CASSQPSGSPSSYNEQFF	TGCGCCAGCAGCCAACCTAGCGGGAGTCCTAGCTCCTACAATGAGCAGTTCTTC
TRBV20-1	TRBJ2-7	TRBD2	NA	CSARERAGLYF	TGCAGTGCTAGAGAAAGAGCGGGATTGTACTTC
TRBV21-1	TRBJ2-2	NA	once	CASSPGKRVTGELFF	TGTGCCAGCAGCCCTGGGAAACGGGTCACCGGGGAGCTGTTTTTT
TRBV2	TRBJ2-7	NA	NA	CASSDGLSAYEQYF	TGTGCCAGCAGTGATGGGTTATCGGCCTACGAGCAGTACTTC
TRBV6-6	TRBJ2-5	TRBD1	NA	CASTLTGGEETQYF	TGTGCCAGCACTTTAACAGGGGGCGAAGAGACCCAGTACTTC
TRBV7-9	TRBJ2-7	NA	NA	CARRGRKSSYEQYF	TGTGCCAGGCGGGGACGGAAAAGCTCCTACGAGCAGTACTTC
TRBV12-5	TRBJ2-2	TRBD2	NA	CASGYSVAGETGELFF	TGTGCTAGTGGTTACTCGGTAGCGGGAGAAACCGGGGAGCTGTTTTTT
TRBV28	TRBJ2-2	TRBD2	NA	CASSLGSGRALNAGELFF	TGTGCCAGCAGTCTGGGTAGCGGGAGGGCCCTCAACGCCGGGGAGCTGTTTTTT
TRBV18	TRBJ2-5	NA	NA	CASSPKYQETQYF	TGTGCCAGCTCACCCAAGTACCAAGAGACCCAGTACTTC
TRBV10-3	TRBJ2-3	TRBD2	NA	CAIRVAGATDTQYF	TGTGCCATCAGAGTAGCGGGAGCCACAGATACGCAGTATTTT
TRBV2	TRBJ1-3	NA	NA	CASSEWDGTLFMGNTIYF	TGTGCCAGCAGTGAGTGGGACGGAACTCTGTTCATGGGAAACACCATATATTTT
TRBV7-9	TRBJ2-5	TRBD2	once	CASSLGGRSDETQYF	TGTGCCAGCAGCTTAGGCGGGAGATCAGATGAGACCCAGTACTTC
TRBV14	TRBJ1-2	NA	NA	CASSRGGDYTF	TGTGCCAGCAGCCGGGGTGGTGACTACACCTTC
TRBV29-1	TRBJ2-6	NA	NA	CSVEGARGSGANVLTF	TGCAGCGTTGAGGGGGCTCGGGGTTCAGGGGCCAACGTCCTGACTTTC
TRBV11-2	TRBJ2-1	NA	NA	CASSFRDSYNEQFF	TGTGCCAGCAGCTTTCGGGACTCCTACAATGAGCAGTTCTTC
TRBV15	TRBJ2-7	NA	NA	CATSRTSGQYEQYF	TGTGCCACCAGCAGAACGTCGGGCCAATACGAGCAGTACTTC
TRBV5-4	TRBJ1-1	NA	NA	CASSPPGQAEAFF	TGTGCCAGCAGCCCCCCGGGGCAGGCTGAAGCTTTCTTT
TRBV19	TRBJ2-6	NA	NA	CASSISLLLGVSGANVLTF	TGTGCCAGTAGTATATCCCTCCTTTTGGGGGTCTCTGGGGCCAACGTCCTGACTTTC
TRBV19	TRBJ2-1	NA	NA	CASSIGRISYNEQFF	TGTGCCAGTAGTATAGGTAGAATCTCCTACAATGAGCAGTTCTTC
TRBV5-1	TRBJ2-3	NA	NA	CASSLIRFSDTQYF	TGCGCCAGCAGCCTGATAAGATTTTCAGATACGCAGTATTTT
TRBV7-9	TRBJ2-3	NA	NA	CASSSGGKSMNTQYF	TGTGCCAGCAGCTCCGGCGGGAAGAGCATGAATACGCAGTATTTT
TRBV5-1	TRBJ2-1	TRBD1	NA	CASSLKGTGFNEQFF	TGCGCCAGCAGCTTAAAAGGGACAGGGTTTAATGAGCAGTTCTTC
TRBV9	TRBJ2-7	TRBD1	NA	CARGEGTVVPEQYF	TGTGCCAGAGGAGAGGGGACAGTGGTCCCCGAGCAGTACTTC
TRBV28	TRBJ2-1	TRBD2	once	CASSLWISPSGRPYNEQFF	TGTGCCAGCAGTTTATGGATAAGTCCTAGCGGGAGACCCTACAATGAGCAGTTCTTC
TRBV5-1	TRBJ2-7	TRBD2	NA	CASSLGLAGGPVSYEQYF	TGCGCCAGCAGCTTGGGCCTAGCGGGAGGGCCAGTTTCCTACGAGCAGTACTTC
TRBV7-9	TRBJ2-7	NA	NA	CASSWDTLSSYEQYF	TGTGCCAGCAGCTGGGACACCTTAAGCTCCTACGAGCAGTACTTC
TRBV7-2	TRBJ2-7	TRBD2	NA	CASSRAGGPIYEQYF	TGTGCCAGCAGCCGAGCGGGAGGGCCTATCTACGAGCAGTACTTC
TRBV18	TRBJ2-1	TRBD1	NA	CASSPPPQGYGQFF	TGTGCCAGCTCACCACCACCACAGGGGTACGGGCAGTTCTTC
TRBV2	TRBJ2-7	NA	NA	CASSGQESGEQYF	TGTGCCAGCAGTGGACAAGAATCTGGCGAGCAGTACTTC
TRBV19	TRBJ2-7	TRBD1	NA	CASSAHRGTYEQYF	TGTGCCAGTAGTGCCCACAGGGGAACCTACGAGCAGTACTTC
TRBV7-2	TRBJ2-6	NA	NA	CASSLRSGANVLTF	TGTGCCAGCAGCCTTCGCTCTGGGGCCAACGTCCTGACTTTC
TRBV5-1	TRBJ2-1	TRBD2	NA	CASSPTSATSNEQFF	TGCGCCAGCAGCCCGACTAGCGCGACATCCAATGAGCAGTTCTTC
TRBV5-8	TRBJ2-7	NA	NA	CASSDGTFGGRGGYEQYF	TGTGCCAGCAGCGACGGGACCTTCGGAGGGAGAGGGGGCTACGAGCAGTACTTC
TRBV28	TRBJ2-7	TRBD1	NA	CASTTGQGQLYYEQYF	TGTGCCAGCACGACCGGACAGGGACAACTCTACTACGAGCAGTACTTC